The entry that follows covers one TCR beta chain sequence. The data are from a study of blood T cell repertoires in COVID-19. Methods used by the authors: Amplification from reference gene primers served as the basis for estimated nucleated cell counts. The table came from immunoSEQ multiplex PCR; TCRdb's copy has only in-frame clones and leaves some out. The DNA gave D and trimming, while V, J and clone size come from that table. This table has some 340,000 clones, approximately 90% appearing once. J gave up 0 bases and V 2 bases, and 4 bases lay outside the gene matches. CDR1 and CDR2 (germline): MNHEY, SVGAGI. This CDR3 region has 16 residues. All enrollees were about 18 to 100 years old and from 25 or so US areas. No more than 2 weeks before study entry, exposed participants had met a case of COVID-19.

The chain is built from TRBV6-5 and TRBJ1-2; 9 nucleotides align to TRBD1. The receptor was derived from a woman in her thirties who had been exposed to COVID-19. Sequencing was done on a sample of PBMCs or T cells enriched from blood (not recorded which). This CDR3 reads CASSYTGGLANYGYTF. The CDR3 DNA is TGTGCCAGCAGTTACACAGGGGGCCTTGCTAACTATGGCTACACCTTC.